The next 16 T cell receptor beta chains were all read from a single sample in a study of blood T cell repertoires in COVID-19 (TCRdb year 2020). The protocol used for the library was the immunoSEQ multiplex PCR assay. Entries here come from immuneACCESS through TCRdb and include only in-frame sequences with V and J called. Some clones fail to appear in such tables; in the studies checked, an unresolved V gene covers under half of the shortfall, and the cause of the remainder is unknown. Recorded for this sample are under 300,000 clones; 85% to 90% of them occurred a single time. Together, the top ten hold 0.99% of the sample. Sequenced sample: peripheral blood. The origin of the receptors is a woman aged 40 to 50 who had recovered from COVID-19.

Of note for this clone: Other DNA sequences from this sample encode an identical CDR3 as well. The rearrangement joins TRBV3-1 (or the pseudogene TRBV3-2) to TRBJ2-3; D is unresolved. Trimming cost V 4 bases and J 5 bases, with 7 bases left between them. The CDR3 is 12 amino acids. Germline V CDR1 and CDR2: LGHDT, YNNKEL (reference sequence). The CDR3 loop reads CASSPGGDTQYF. CDR3 nucleotide sequence: TGTGCCAGCAGCCCGGGTGGAGATACGCAGTATTTT.

This clone was seen a single time. The chain recombines TRBV28 with TRBJ1-4; D is possibly TRBD1 (5 bases). V was shortened by 2 bases and J by 6 bases, with 13 bases between the two germline ends. The V gene's germline CDR1 is MDHEN and CDR2 SYDVKM. The CDR3 is 15 amino acids. This CDR3 is CASSLVQTGDEKLFF. The CDR3 coding sequence is TGTGCCAGCAGTTTAGTCCAGACGGGGGATGAAAAACTGTTTTTT.

The gene calls are TRBV27 and TRBJ1-2; D not certain. V was trimmed by 1 base and J by 6 bases, leaving 9 bases between them. The V gene's germline CDR1 is MNHEY and CDR2 SMNVEV (reference sequence). The CDR3 is 13 amino acids. This CDR3 reads CASSLFFGNGYTF. The CDR3 DNA reads TGTGCCAGCAGTTTATTCTTCGGGAATGGCTACACCTTC.

This chain connects TRBV4-2 to TRBJ2-7; 9 nucleotides match TRBD2. CDR1 LGHNA and CDR2 YNFKEQ come from the germline V gene. Unmatched junction bases numbered 6, after V lost 1 base and J lost 2 bases. This CDR3 comprises 16 residues. The chain's CDR3 is CASSQGASGVAYEQYF. In nucleotides, the CDR3 is TGTGCCAGCAGCCAAGGGGCTAGCGGGGTCGCCTACGAGCAGTACTTC.

Only a few counts were recorded for this clone. The V and J genes are TRBV6-2 or TRBV6-3 and TRBJ2-1; the match to TRBD2 covers 7 bases. The junction had 16 bases not matched to a gene; V was cut back by 6 bases and J by 8 bases. Germline CDR1 is MNHEY and CDR2 is SVGEGT. This CDR3 has 16 residues. CDR3 in amino acids: CASSGGAGVGLYEQFF. Here the CDR3 DNA reads TGTGCCAGCAGCGGTGGGGCGGGAGTGGGGTTGTATGAGCAGTTCTTC.

This sequence joins TRBV19 and TRBJ1-2; weak D call: TRBD1 (5 bases). The CDR3 extends over 15 amino acids. Germline V gene sequence: CDR1 LNHDA, CDR2 SQIVND (reference sequence). V lost 6 bases, J lost 4 bases, and 18 bases lay in between. CDR3 loop: CASRPQELGGYGYTF. Here the CDR3 DNA reads TGTGCCAGTAGACCCCAAGAGTTGGGGGGCTATGGCTACACCTTC.

This chain joins TRBV23-1 and TRBJ2-3; TRBD2 agrees at 8 bases. TRBV23-1 is given ORF status, its function remaining uncertain. This CDR3 has 17 residues. The J segment lost 0 bases and the V segment lost 0 bases, leaving 5 bases of the junction unmatched. Here the CDR3 reads CASSQSPLADSTDTQYF. CDR3 coding DNA: TGCGCCAGCAGTCAATCCCCACTAGCGGATAGCACAGATACGCAGTATTTT.

The chain joins TRBV18 to TRBJ1-5, with 10 bases that match TRBD1. The CDR3 sequence is 14 residues long. In germline, CDR1 is KGHSH, CDR2 LQKENI. The V segment lost 3 bases and the J segment 5 bases; nucleotides outside the gene matches: 1. The CDR3 region is CASSPDRGYQPQHF. CDR3 nucleotides: TGTGCCAGCTCACCGGACAGGGGGTATCAGCCCCAGCATTTT.

This chain uses TRBV7-2 with TRBJ2-2; TRBD1 aligns across 7 bases. The V and J ends lost 5 bases and 7 bases, in that order; junction bases with no gene match: 10. The CDR3 length is 15 residues. Germline CDR1 and CDR2: SGHTA and FQGNSA. CDR3 nucleotide sequence: TGTGCCAGCAGCGCGTACGGGACAGCGATCGGGGAGCTGTTTTTT. This sequence encodes CASSAYGTAIGELFF.

V is TRBV9 and J is TRBJ1-1, with D possibly matching TRBD1 (6 bases). CDR3 length: 16 amino acids. Per the germline V gene, CDR1 is SGDLS and CDR2 is YYNGEE. Deletions cut 0 bases from V and 1 base from J, with 13 bases between. The DNA for the CDR3 is TGTGCCAGCAGCGTAGCTCCTCAGGGGAGGAACACTGAAGCTTTCTTT. Translating it yields CASSVAPQGRNTEAFF.

The V and J genes are TRBV6-1 and TRBJ2-7; TRBD1 aligns across 7 bases. The junction had 8 bases not matched to a gene; V was cut back by 2 bases and J by 7 bases. The CDR3 is made up of 14 amino acids. Germline values: CDR1 MNHNS, CDR2 SASEGT. CDR3 nucleotide sequence: TGTGCCAGCAGTGAAAGGGGGCTAGCAGGGGAGCAGTACTTC. It is translated as CASSERGLAGEQYF.

The chain has TRBV5-4 and TRBJ2-3, with a weak D call TRBD1 (6 bases). The CDR3 runs 17 residues. V gave up 4 bases and J gave up 0 bases, with 18 bases separating them. The germline gives CDR1 SGHNT, CDR2 YYREEE (reference sequence). CDR3 in DNA: TGTGCCAGCAGCGGTGCAGGGGTAGTAACTAGCACAGATACGCAGTATTTT. The encoded protein is CASSGAGVVTSTDTQYF.

This clone was observed a single time. The chain recombines TRBV30 with TRBJ1-2; a weak D match, TRBD1 (6 bases). Germline V gives CDR1 GTSNPN, CDR2 SVGIG (reference sequence). Deletions cut 8 bases from V and 2 bases from J, with 18 bases between. This CDR3 is built from 14 residues. The CDR3 DNA follows: TGTGCCCGGACAGCGGGGGAGGGGAACTATGGCTACACCTTC. Its translation: CARTAGEGNYGYTF.

The gene calls are TRBV5-4 and TRBJ2-3; 9 nucleotides align to TRBD1. The germline V gene encodes CDR1 SGHNT and CDR2 YYREEE (reference sequence). The V segment lost 4 bases and the J segment 2 bases; nucleotides outside the gene matches: 8. CDR3 length: 16 amino acids. CDR3 residues: CASSRPRDRATDTQYF. CDR3 DNA sequence: TGTGCCAGCAGCCGCCCCCGGGACAGGGCCACAGATACGCAGTATTTT.

The CDR3, as DNA: TGTGCCAGCAGTCCCGGGGGGGCCTGGGGTGGCTACACCTTC. It specifies CASSPGGAWGGYTF. The chain has TRBV27 and TRBJ1-2, with a possible D match to TRBD1 (6 bases). There are 14 residues in the CDR3. The V end lost 5 bases, the J end lost 7 bases, and 17 bases lay between the germline ends. Germline CDR1 is MNHEY and CDR2 is SMNVEV (reference sequence).

This clone was recorded once. J is TRBJ1-1 and V is TRBV7-3; no reliable D call. The CDR3 runs to 12 residues. V lost 3 bases, J lost 3 bases, and 5 bases lay in between. Germline CDR1 reads SGHTA; CDR2 reads FQGTGA. The CDR3 DNA reads TGTGCCAGCAGCTTCGGGGACACTGAAGCTTTCTTT. It translates to CASSFGDTEAFF.